These 6 T cell receptor beta chains originate from one sample sequenced in a study of identical twins. TCRdb re-analysed the 5' RACE reads in MiXCR, keeping a single row per CDR3 protein. Of some 460,000 distinct CDR3 sequences listed, around 14% are singletons. These data also featured in a second study, about yellow fever vaccine responses in identical twins.

The material sequenced was CD4+ T cells sorted from blood. The receptors originated from a woman aged 18-29 years in good health.

The chain uses TRBV6-1 and TRBJ1-3, with D perhaps TRBD1 (5 bases). Trimming left V 10 bases short and J 0 bases short, with 13 bases between. The CDR3 loop spans 14 amino acids. The V gene's germline CDR1 is MNHNS and CDR2 SASEGT. The CDR3 loop is CATQGLSSGNTIYF. DNA for the CDR3: TGTGCCACCCAGGGTCTGAGCTCTGGAAACACCATATATTTT.

This clonotype was found many times. The chain recombines TRBV27 with TRBJ2-1; weak D call: TRBD1 (5 bases). The ends were cut back, 6 bases at V and 5 bases at J, with 17 bases in the middle. The CDR3 totals 15 residues. Germline CDR1 is MNHEY and CDR2 is SMNVEV (reference sequence). The DNA of the CDR3 is TGTGCCAGCAGACCGCTTCTTGACAGAAACAATGAGCAGTTCTTC. Protein sequence: CASRPLLDRNNEQFF.

The chain employs TRBV7-2 and TRBJ2-7, with a tentative D call TRBD2 (5 bases). Deletions cut 1 base from V and 0 bases from J, with 13 bases between. Germline V gives CDR1 SGHTA, CDR2 FQGNSA. The CDR3 has 16 amino acids. The CDR3 DNA reads as TGTGCCAGCAGCTTAGTTCCGCGGGTTAGCTCCTACGAGCAGTACTTC. It specifies CASSLVPRVSSYEQYF. Complete variable domain (other parts from reference TRBV7-2 and TRBJ2-7): GAGVSQSPSNKVTEKGKDVELRCDPISGHTALYWYRQSLGQGLEFLIYFQGNSAPDKSGLPSDRFSAERTGGSVSTLTIQRTQQEDSAVYLCASSLVPRVSSYEQYFGPGTRLTVT.

V gene TRBV9 combines with J gene TRBJ2-7; D uncertain. The CDR3 spans 14 residues. The germline V gene encodes CDR1 SGDLS and CDR2 YYNGEE. V gave up 0 bases and J gave up 4 bases, with 11 bases separating them. The chain's CDR3 is CASSVGTNWYEQYF. The CDR3, as DNA: TGTGCCAGCAGCGTAGGGACGAATTGGTACGAGCAGTACTTC.

This clonotype came up a few times. V usage is TRBV10-3 and J usage is TRBJ1-6; the match to TRBD1 covers 7 bases. This CDR3 region has 16 residues. From germline, CDR1 is ENHRY and CDR2 SYGVKD. V shed 6 bases, J shed 9 bases, and the junction held 14 bases outside the gene matches. CDR3 sequence reads: CAIRGARGQNLSPLHF. The DNA of the CDR3 is TGTGCCATCAGGGGCGCAAGGGGGCAGAATCTTTCACCCCTCCACTTT.

This clonotype was seen many times. The rearrangement joins TRBV20-1 to TRBJ1-1, with 7 bases fitting TRBD1. The germline gives CDR1 DFQATT, CDR2 SNEGSKA (reference sequence). V trimming: 1 base; J trimming: 4 bases; junction bases outside the gene matches: 9. CDR3 size: 15 residues. The CDR3 nucleotides read TGCAGTGCTAGAGTTCCTACAGGGGAGCGCACTGAAGCTTTCTTT. Amino acid sequence: CSARVPTGERTEAFF.